This T cell receptor (beta chain) was sequenced for a study of T-cell reconstitution after alpha-beta-depleted transplantation in children (dated by TCRdb to 2015 to 2016). At the level of the whole study: The study quantitatively tracked T-cell immune reconstitution after TCRalphabeta/CD19-depleted allogeneic hematopoietic cell transplantation in children using TCR repertoire profiling.

Reading from cysteine to phenylalanine, the CDR3 counts 17 amino acids. Of the read, only the CDR3 DNA is kept; its 51 bases are in frame from base 1. CDR1 and CDR2 are drawn from the germline V gene (reference sequence): LNHDA, SQIVND. Trimming removed 3 bases from V and 3 bases from J; the gene matches leave 8 bases unexplained. To note about this clonotype: The antigen this receptor binds is unknown. Per-base quality was not reported, and no clone a single base away is much larger than it.

Libraries came from PCR. TCRdb shows the sequencer as Illumina HiSeq 2500. Molecular barcoding was employed in the preparation of TCR libraries, with unique molecular identifiers being used to normalize TCRbeta repertoire quantification. TCRdb reprocessed the public reads (quality trimming at Q25 with fastp, clone calling with MiXCR) and kept in-frame beta chains. All rows with the same CDR3 protein become a single entry with the most common DNA and genes. The sample yields a few hundred thousand distinct CDR3 sequences; about 14% were counted once. In total, the top ten clones hold around 4% of the sample.

The sequence derives from a human donor who donated a stem cell graft to a child with Fanconi anemia. The sample consisted of PBMCs, taken from the stem cell graft. Recombination connected TRBV19 to TRBJ2-2; TRBD2 aligns with 9 central bases. The CDR3 amino acid sequence is: CASSIGPSGAHTGELFF. The DNA sequence follows: TGTGCCAGTAGTATTGGGCCTAGCGGGGCCCACACCGGGGAGCTGTTTTTT.